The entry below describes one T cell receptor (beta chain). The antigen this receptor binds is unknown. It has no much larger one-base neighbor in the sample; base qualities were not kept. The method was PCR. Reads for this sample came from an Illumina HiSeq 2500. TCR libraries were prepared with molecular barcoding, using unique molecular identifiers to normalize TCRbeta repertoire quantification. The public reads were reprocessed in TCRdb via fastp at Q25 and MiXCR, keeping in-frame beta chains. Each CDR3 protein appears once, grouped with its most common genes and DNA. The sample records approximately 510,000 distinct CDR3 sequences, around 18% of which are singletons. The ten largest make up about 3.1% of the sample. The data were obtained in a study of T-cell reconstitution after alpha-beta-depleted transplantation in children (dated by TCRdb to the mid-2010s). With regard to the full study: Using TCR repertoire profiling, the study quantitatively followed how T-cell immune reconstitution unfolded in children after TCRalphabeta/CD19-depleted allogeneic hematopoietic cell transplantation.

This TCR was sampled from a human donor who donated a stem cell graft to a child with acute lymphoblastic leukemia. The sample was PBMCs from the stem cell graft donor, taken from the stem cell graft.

The DNA is as follows: TGCAGCGGCGACAGTCCCAACACTGAAGCTTTCTTT. The encoded protein is CSGDSPNTEAFF. The rearrangement joined TRBV29-1 to TRBJ1-1, with TRBD1 as a weak D call on 5 bases. The CDR3 contains 12 residues, cysteine and phenylalanine counted. Just CDR3 DNA is preserved here, 36 bases in frame from base 1. Taken from the germline V gene, the CDR1 and CDR2 loops are SQVTM and ANQGSEA. V lost 7 bases and J lost 2 bases; the stretch between them is 11 bases long.